This T cell receptor (beta chain) was recovered during a study of blood T cell repertoires in COVID-19. This CDR3 contains 15 residues. CDR1 SGHDN and CDR2 FVKESK come from the germline V gene. Trimming removed 3 bases from V and 0 bases from J, with 12 bases in between. Libraries were prepared by immunoSEQ multiplex PCR; TCRdb keeps only in-frame clonotypes and omits some of them. Among about 31,000 clones listed, approximately 88% were seen once. The V gene is TRBV14, the J gene TRBJ2-7, with TRBD2 as a possible D gene (5 bases). This clonotype was sampled from a woman aged 40 to 49 with active or convalescent COVID-19. Sequencing input: peripheral blood. The CDR3 is CASSQTMGSSYEQYF. The DNA for the CDR3 is TGTGCCAGCAGCCAGACCATGGGGAGCTCCTACGAGCAGTACTTC. The full variable domain, its missing parts supplied by reference TRBV14 and TRBJ2-7, is EAGVTQFPSHSVIEKGQTVTLRCDPISGHDNLYWYRRVMGKEIKFLLHFVKESKQDESGMPNNRFLAERTGGTYSTLKVQPAELEDSGVYFCASSQTMGSSYEQYFGPGTRLTVT.